The 14 T cell receptor beta chains below were found in one sample sequenced in a study of cytomegalovirus exposure and HLA in healthy donors. PCR amplification relied on 60 Vbeta primers (plus 13 Jbeta primers). This table comes from immunoSEQ multiplex PCR, and its TCRdb copy is limited to in-frame clones, with some not included. The sample yields fewer than 300,000 clones, roughly 85% seen once. The material sequenced was PBMCs. The receptors here all came from a man aged 35 to 55 in good health and CMV-seropositive.

This chain joins TRBV2 and TRBJ2-7, with D possibly TRBD1 on 6 matching bases. Trimming pared 11 bases from V and 5 bases from J, leaving 16 bases between. The CDR3 runs 12 residues. Germline-derived CDR1 and CDR2 are SNHLY and FYNNEI. CDR3 protein: CADREQGNEQYF. CDR3 nucleotides: TGTGCCGACCGAGAACAGGGAAACGAGCAGTACTTC.

V gene TRBV28 combines with J gene TRBJ1-5; D gene uncertain. This CDR3 is 13 amino acids long. The ends were cut back, 2 bases at V and 2 bases at J, with 4 bases in the middle. Germline CDR1 and CDR2: MDHEN and SYDVKM. CDR3 sequence (DNA): TGTGCCAGCAGTTTAGTCGGCAATCAGCCCCAGCATTTT. This gives the protein CASSLVGNQPQHF.

The gene calls are TRBV7-3 and TRBJ2-1; possibly TRBD2 for D (6 bases). This CDR3 region has 16 residues. Germline assignment: CDR1 SGHTA and CDR2 FQGTGA. Trimming took off 1 base at V and 8 bases at J, with 18 bases between the two ends. CDR3 nucleotides: TGTGCCAGCAGCTTAAGTAACGGCGGGGCGCTCTATGAGCAGTTCTTC. It codes for CASSLSNGGALYEQFF.

The chain joins TRBV28 to TRBJ2-7, with TRBD1 matching 9 bases. The CDR3 totals 14 residues. The V gene's germline CDR1 is MDHEN and CDR2 SYDVKM. The trim removed 6 bases at V and 8 bases at J, leaving 11 bases unmatched. Written as DNA, the CDR3 is TGTGCCAGCAGGGCCCGGGACAGGGCACGACAGCAGTACTTC. Translating it yields CASRARDRARQQYF.

The genes are TRBV19 and TRBJ2-7, with a weak D call TRBD1 (6 bases). The ends were cut back, 2 bases at V and 6 bases at J, with 11 bases in the middle. Germline values: CDR1 LNHDA, CDR2 SQIVND (reference sequence). CDR3 size: 13 residues. The DNA of the CDR3 is TGTGCCAGTAGTATACCCACAGGGACCGAGCAGTACTTC. Amino acids: CASSIPTGTEQYF.

The chain recombines TRBV28 with TRBJ2-1, with D possibly matching TRBD2 (6 bases). This CDR3 is built from 13 residues. Germline V gene sequence: CDR1 MDHEN, CDR2 SYDVKM. V lost 5 bases, J lost 7 bases, and 12 bases lay in between. The CDR3 region has the DNA TGTGCCAGCAGTCCGTGGGGGAGGAATGAGCAGTTCTTC. Residues: CASSPWGRNEQFF. Full variable domain (remainder filled in from reference TRBV28 and TRBJ2-1): DVKVTQSSRYLVKRTGEKVFLECVQDMDHENMFWYRQDPGLGLRLIYFSYDVKMKEKGDIPEGYSVSREKKERFSLILESASTNQTSMYLCASSPWGRNEQFFGPGTRLTVL.

The chain employs TRBV7-2 and TRBJ2-2, with D possibly matching TRBD2 (5 bases). With 0 bases removed from V and 6 bases from J, the gap between germline ends came to 11 bases. Looked up from germline, CDR1 is SGHTA and CDR2 is FQGNSA. CDR3 length: 15 residues. The CDR3, as DNA: TGTGCCAGCAGCTTAGCGGGAGAAGCCTCCGGGGAGCTGTTTTTT. This sequence encodes CASSLAGEASGELFF.

In its sample, this clone was seen a few times. The chain carries TRBV4-3 and TRBJ2-3; 11 positions agree with TRBD2. V was pared by 4 bases and J by 4 bases, with 4 bases of the junction left unmatched. The CDR3 has 15 residues. Per germline, CDR1 LGHNA and CDR2 YSLEER. CDR3 sequence: CASSPLAGAADTQYF. CDR3 DNA: TGCGCCAGCAGCCCACTAGCGGGAGCCGCAGATACGCAGTATTTT.

This chain uses TRBV28 with TRBJ2-7; the D is unclear. The germline CDR1 and CDR2 sequences are MDHEN and SYDVKM. The V and J ends lost 8 bases and 5 bases respectively, with 16 bases between them. The CDR3 has 13 residues. Written as DNA, the CDR3 is TGTGCCAGCCTCCCTCAGGCAGTGAACGAGCAGTACTTC. Translated: CASLPQAVNEQYF.

The chain recombines TRBV19 with TRBJ1-5; 10 bases agree with TRBD1. The CDR3 totals 15 residues. Germline lookup yields CDR1 LNHDA and CDR2 SQIVND (reference sequence). V lost 6 bases, J lost 6 bases, and 8 bases stayed unmatched. The CDR3 spells CASREWDRGTQPQHF. The CDR3 bases are TGTGCCAGTAGGGAATGGGACAGGGGAACTCAGCCCCAGCATTTT.

This chain links TRBV7-8 with TRBJ1-1, with D possibly TRBD1 on 6 matching bases. Germline V gives CDR1 SGHVS, CDR2 FQNEAQ. V lost 8 bases to trimming and J lost 2 bases, with 12 bases between them. The CDR3 has 13 residues. CDR3 coding DNA: TGTGCCAGCGGGACAAGGTTAAACACTGAAGCTTTCTTT. Encoded protein: CASGTRLNTEAFF.

This clone has just one count. The V and J genes are TRBV19 and TRBJ1-1, with D possibly being TRBD1 (5 bases). CDR3 size: 15 residues. V lost 2 bases and J 4 bases, leaving 14 bases between the germline ends. CDR1 is LNHDA, CDR2 SQIVND, per germline (reference sequence). In nucleotides, the CDR3 is TGTGCCAGTAGTATATCGGGGGTTCGAGTCACTGAAGCTTTCTTT. Protein: CASSISGVRVTEAFF.

The chain combines TRBV5-1 with TRBJ2-5; 10 bases fit TRBD1. The CDR3 consists of 15 residues. V shed 0 bases, J shed 5 bases, and the junction held 4 bases outside the gene matches. Germline CDR1 and CDR2: SGHRS and YFSETQ. The CDR3 DNA reads as TGCGCCAGCAGCTTGGGACAGGGGGCAGGGGAGACCCAGTACTTC. This sequence encodes CASSLGQGAGETQYF.

The rearrangement joins TRBV5-8 to TRBJ1-3; D gene unclear. Trimming pared 4 bases from V and 2 bases from J, leaving 19 bases between. Germline CDR1 reads SGHTS; CDR2 reads YDEGEE. This CDR3 contains 17 residues. CDR3 in amino acids: CASSGLHQDWTGNTIYF. CDR3 coding DNA: TGTGCCAGCAGCGGACTCCATCAAGACTGGACTGGAAACACCATATATTTT.